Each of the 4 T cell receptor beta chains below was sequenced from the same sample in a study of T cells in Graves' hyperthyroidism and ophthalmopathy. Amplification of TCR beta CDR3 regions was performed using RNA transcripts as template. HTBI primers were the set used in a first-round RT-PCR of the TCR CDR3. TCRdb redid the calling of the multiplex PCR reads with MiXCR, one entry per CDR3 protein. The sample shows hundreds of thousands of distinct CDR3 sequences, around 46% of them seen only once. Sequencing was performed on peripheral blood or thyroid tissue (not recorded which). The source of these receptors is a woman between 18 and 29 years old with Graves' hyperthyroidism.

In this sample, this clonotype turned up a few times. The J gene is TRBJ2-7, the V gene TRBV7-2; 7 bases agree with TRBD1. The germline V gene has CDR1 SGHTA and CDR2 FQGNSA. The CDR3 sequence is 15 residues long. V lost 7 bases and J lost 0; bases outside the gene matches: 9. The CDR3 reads CASTIYRGSSYEQYF. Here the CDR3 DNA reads TGTGCCAGCACCATATACAGGGGAAGCTCCTACGAGCAGTACTTC.

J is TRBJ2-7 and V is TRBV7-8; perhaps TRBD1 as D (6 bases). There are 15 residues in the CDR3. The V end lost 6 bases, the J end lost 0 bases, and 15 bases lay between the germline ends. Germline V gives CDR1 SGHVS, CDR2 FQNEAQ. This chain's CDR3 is CASSSDATGSYEQYF. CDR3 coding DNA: TGTGCCAGCAGTTCTGATGCGACAGGCTCCTACGAGCAGTACTTC.

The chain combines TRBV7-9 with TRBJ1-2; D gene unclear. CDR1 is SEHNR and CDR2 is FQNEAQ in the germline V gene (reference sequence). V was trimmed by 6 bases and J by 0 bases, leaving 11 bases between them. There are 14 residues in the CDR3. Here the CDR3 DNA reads TGTGCCAGCAGAGAAGAGTCCCCTAACTATGGCTACACCTTC. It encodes CASREESPNYGYTF.

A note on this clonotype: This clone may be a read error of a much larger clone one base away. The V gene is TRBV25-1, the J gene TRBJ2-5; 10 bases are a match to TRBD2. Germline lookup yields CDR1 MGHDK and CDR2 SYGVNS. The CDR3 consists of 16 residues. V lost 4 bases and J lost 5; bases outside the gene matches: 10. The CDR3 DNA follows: TGTGCCAGCAGTGGGGACCGACTAGCGGGCTTGGAGACCCAGTACTTC. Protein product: CASSGDRLAGLETQYF.